Reported below is one T cell receptor beta chain. The antigen this receptor binds is unknown. The sample originates from a study of CXCR3-negative and CXCR3-positive naive CD8 T cells (dated by TCRdb to the late 2010s). Background on the whole study: In total, roughly 140 million TRB reads were obtained, corresponding to roughly 1.5 +/- 0.3 million reads per library. The diversity and physicochemical repertoire analyses included 11 donors pooled from two independent experiments. TRBV-TRBJ cluster analysis included naive subsets from about 5 donors and memory cells from 3 donors.

For every CD8+ T cell subset, approximately 300,000 cells were flow-sorted straight into RLT lysis buffer, and each subset was sorted in triplicate. To keep memory contaminants out, a stringent definition of naive CD8+ T cells was applied: CD45RO-CCR7+CD27+CD95-. Using standard density gradient centrifugation, peripheral blood mononuclear cells were isolated from buffy coats. Naive CXCR3-negative and CXCR3-positive CD8+ T cells were flow-sorted on a FACSAria III. Total RNA was extracted from sorted cells using an RNeasy Mini Kit. The data were produced on a NextSeq 550. The Human TCR Profiling Kit (MiLaboratory) was used to make UMI-labeled 5' RACE TRB cDNA libraries. cDNA synthesis used the entire amount of extracted RNA, and PCR amplification then used the entire amount of cDNA produced. The libraries were made side by side, with each library going through the same number of PCR cycles. Per the authors' processing: MIGEC and MiXCR extracted about 49,000 +/- 11,000 unique UMI-labeled TRB cDNA molecules per library, requiring at least two reads per UMI. An average of approximately 40,000 +/- 10,000 functional in-frame TRB CDR3 nucleotide clonotypes without stop codons was found per library. After each sample was downsampled to 5000 UMI-labeled TRB molecules, VDJtools was used to calculate diversity metrics such as normalized Shannon-Wiener and Chao1. Clonotype-size-weighted physicochemical properties of the central five CDR3 residues (interaction energy, strength, volume and Kidera factor 4) were computed in VDJtools. Reprocessed by TCRdb, the reads give a single entry per CDR3 protein sequence, without DNA. V and J calls and clone size were set by TCRdb, not the authors. The sample table holds about 98,000 distinct CDR3 sequences. The ten largest make up 0.7% to 1% of the sample.

The CDR3 starts with the cysteine, ends with the phenylalanine, and has 16 residues. No DNA is recorded. For CDR1 and CDR2, the germline V gene (reference sequence) lists SGHKS and YYEKEE. Study-wide findings and limitations: Compared with CXCR3-negative naive cells, CXCR3-positive naive cells had TRB CDR3s with higher hydrophobicity (lower Kidera factor 4), lower energy, and higher strength and volume indices. Both naive subsets had comparably high repertoire diversity, while memory CD8+ T cells had much lower repertoire diversity. Freshly isolated PBMCs were used for most assays because CXCR3 expression partially decreased after cryopreservation. Because surface CD5, which is linked to self-reactivity in mice, was comparable between the naive subsets, TCR interaction strength was also inferred from TRB CDR3 physicochemical properties. Similar TRBV-TRBJ usage was shown by naive CXCR3-negative and CXCR3-positive cells from the same donor, whereas distinct patterns were shown by memory cells.

The rearrangement combines TRBV5-5 with TRBJ2-2; the D call from TCRdb, TRBD2, cannot be confirmed without DNA. Sequenced material: naive CXCR3+ CD8+ T cells from blood. What the cell subset or site label conveys for this sample: CD45RO-CCR7+CD27+CD95- naive CD8+ T cells expressing CXCR3 (TNR3+). This TCR came from a human donor in good health. Some clones in this sample may be carry-over from other donors' samples. The CDR3 corresponds to CASSSRGLVPTGELFF.